This is a list of T cell receptor beta chains from one sample in a study of blood T cell repertoires in COVID-19. Method: immunoSEQ multiplex PCR; TCRdb's copy keeps in-frame clones and lacks some. The sample shows some 300,000 clones, approximately 84% of them seen only once. Sequenced sample: PBMCs or T cells enriched from blood (not recorded which). The receptors come from a woman in her 30s who had recovered from COVID-19. The CDR3 runs from the conserved cysteine through the conserved F or W. The D gene is left open where the match is weak. Clone size appears in some rows only: once, few, many, or a class for an expanded clone.

D gene,J gene,V gene,clone size,CDR3 DNA,CDR3 protein
.,TRBJ2-7,TRBV11-2,.,TGTGCCAGCAGCCTCGGGGACTACGAGCAGTACTTC,CASSLGDYEQYF
TRBD1,TRBJ1-5,TRBV19,few,TGTGCCAGCGGGACAGGGATAGGCCAGCCCCAGCATTTT,CASGTGIGQPQHF
.,TRBJ1-6,TRBV5-4,.,TGTGCCAGCAGCCTCAACGGGGTCAATTCACCCCTCCACTTT,CASSLNGVNSPLHF
.,TRBJ1-2,TRBV28,.,TGTGCCAGCAGTTCTCTCGGGATGAACGGCGACTATGGCTACACCTTC,CASSSLGMNGDYGYTF
.,TRBJ1-1,TRBV24-1,once,TGTGCCACCAGTGATTTCCAGGATTCTGAAGCTTTCTTT,CATSDFQDSEAFF
.,TRBJ2-2,TRBV19,.,TGTGCCAGTAGTACACAACCCAACAGGCGCACCGGGGAGCTGTTTTTT,CASSTQPNRRTGELFF
.,TRBJ2-1,TRBV28,once,TGTGCCAGCAGCGAGACTAAAAAGGCCCACAATGAGCAGTTCTTC,CASSETKKAHNEQFF
.,TRBJ1-5,TRBV30,.,TGTGCCTGGAGTGGAGGCGGCAGCAATCAGCCCCAGCATTTT,CAWSGGGSNQPQHF
.,TRBJ1-3,TRBV2,.,TGTGCCAGCAGGTCGCGGACTAGCTCTGGAAACACCATATATTTT,CASRSRTSSGNTIYF
.,TRBJ1-4,TRBV27,few,TGTGCCAGCAGGAATGGGGGCCTCGGTGGGGGTGGAAAACTGTTTTTT,CASRNGGLGGGGKLFF
.,TRBJ2-7,TRBV28,.,TGTGCCAGCAGTCCCCCCCGACAGGTTCTCTACGAGCAGTACTTC,CASSPPRQVLYEQYF
TRBD1,TRBJ1-6,TRBV5-5,once,TGTGCCAGCAGTCCCGGGACAGGGAGAGGCGATTCACCCCTCCACTTT,CASSPGTGRGDSPLHF
TRBD1,TRBJ2-7,TRBV7-8,.,TGTGCCAGCAGCTCACCGACAGGGATGGGTTACGAGCAGTACTTC,CASSSPTGMGYEQYF
TRBD1,TRBJ1-2,TRBV3-1/TRBV3-2,.,TGTGCCAGCAGTACGGACAGGACGGCCTTAAACTATGGCTACACCTTC,CASSTDRTALNYGYTF
.,TRBJ1-3,TRBV27,.,TGTGCCAGCAGTCCCCTCGGGGGATCTGGAAACACCATATATTTT,CASSPLGGSGNTIYF
TRBD1,TRBJ1-6,TRBV19,once,TGTGCCAGTAGTACCCGACAGGGACGCTCACCCCTCCACTTT,CASSTRQGRSPLHF
TRBD1,TRBJ1-1,TRBV6-5,.,TGTGCCAGCAGTCCAATGACAGGGGGCGCGGGGGCTCTTTTCTTT,CASSPMTGGAGALFF
.,TRBJ1-1,TRBV28,.,TGTGCCAGCAGTTTATCTTTCTTGGGTGGGCGACTCAAGGGGACTTTCTTT,CASSLSFLGGRLKGTFF
.,TRBJ1-4,TRBV5-1,.,TGCGCCAGCAGCTTGGGGACAGCTGAAAAACTGTTTTTT,CASSLGTAEKLFF
.,TRBJ2-2,TRBV5-5,.,TGTGCCAGCAGCCTCCCCCGAGGGTTGGAAGCCGGGGAGCTGTTTTTT,CASSLPRGLEAGELFF
.,TRBJ2-7,TRBV12-3/TRBV12-4,.,TGTGCCAGCAGCCTCGCGGGAATTCACGAGCAGTACTTC,CASSLAGIHEQYF
TRBD2,TRBJ2-5,TRBV23-1,.,TGCGCCAGCAGCGCCGGGACAGGACATTTCGGACTAGCGGGGGGGAAGACCCAGTACTTC,CASSAGTGHFGLAGGKTQYF
.,TRBJ2-5,TRBV19,once,TGTGCCAGTAGTATCGGACAGACCCTAAAAGAGACCCAGTACTTC,CASSIGQTLKETQYF
.,TRBJ1-1,TRBV19,.,TGTGCCAGTTCCTCCTCAGGGAGGGCTGAAGCTTTCTTT,CASSSSGRAEAFF
.,TRBJ2-1,TRBV4-1,few,TGCGCCAGCAGCCCCTCTAGCCCTAACTACAATGAGCAGTTCTTC,CASSPSSPNYNEQFF
TRBD2,TRBJ2-7,TRBV7-2,.,TGTGCCAGCAGCTTAGCCAGCGGGGGGACCCCTTCCTACGAGCAGTACTTC,CASSLASGGTPSYEQYF